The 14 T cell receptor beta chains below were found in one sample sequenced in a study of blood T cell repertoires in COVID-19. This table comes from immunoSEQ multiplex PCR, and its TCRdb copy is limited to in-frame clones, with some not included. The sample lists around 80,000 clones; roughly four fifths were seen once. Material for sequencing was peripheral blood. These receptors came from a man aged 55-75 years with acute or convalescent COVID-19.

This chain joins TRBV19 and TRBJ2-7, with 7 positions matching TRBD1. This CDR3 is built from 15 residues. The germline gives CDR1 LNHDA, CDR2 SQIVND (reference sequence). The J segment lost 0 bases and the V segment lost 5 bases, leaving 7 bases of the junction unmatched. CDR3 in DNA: TGTGCCAGTAGTGTCGAGGACAGGAGCTCCTACGAGCAGTACTTC. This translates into CASSVEDRSSYEQYF.

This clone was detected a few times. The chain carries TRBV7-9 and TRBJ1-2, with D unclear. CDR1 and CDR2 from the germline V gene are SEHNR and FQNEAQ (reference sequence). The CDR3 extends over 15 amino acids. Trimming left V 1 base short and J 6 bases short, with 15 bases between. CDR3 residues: CASSLDLEEADGYTF. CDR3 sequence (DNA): TGTGCCAGCAGCTTAGATCTGGAGGAAGCTGATGGCTACACCTTC.

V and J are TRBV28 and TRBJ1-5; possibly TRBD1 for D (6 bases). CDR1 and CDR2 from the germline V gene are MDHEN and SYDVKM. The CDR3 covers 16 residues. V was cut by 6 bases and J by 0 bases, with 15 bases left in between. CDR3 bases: TGTGCCAGCAGCCCCCCCGGACAGTATAGCAATCAGCCCCAGCATTTT. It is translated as CASSPPGQYSNQPQHF.

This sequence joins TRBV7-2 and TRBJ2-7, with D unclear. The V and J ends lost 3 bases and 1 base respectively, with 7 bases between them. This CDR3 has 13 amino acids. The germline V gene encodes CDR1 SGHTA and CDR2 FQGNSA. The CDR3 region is CASSLFGSYEQYF. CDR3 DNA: TGTGCCAGCAGCTTGTTCGGGTCCTACGAGCAGTACTTC.

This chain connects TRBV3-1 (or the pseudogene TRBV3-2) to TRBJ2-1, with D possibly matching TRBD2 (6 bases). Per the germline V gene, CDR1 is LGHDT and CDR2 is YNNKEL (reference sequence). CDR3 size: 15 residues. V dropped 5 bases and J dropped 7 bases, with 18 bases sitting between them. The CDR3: CASSSWAGSGNEQFF. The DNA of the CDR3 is TGTGCCAGCAGCTCATGGGCGGGGTCAGGAAATGAGCAGTTCTTC.

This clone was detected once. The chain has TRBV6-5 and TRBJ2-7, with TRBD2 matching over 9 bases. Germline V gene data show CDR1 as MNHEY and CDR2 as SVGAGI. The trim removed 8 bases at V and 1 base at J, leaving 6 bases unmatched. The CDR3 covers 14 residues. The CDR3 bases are TGTGCCAGCCAGTTGCTAGCGGGATCCTACGAGCAGTACTTC. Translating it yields CASQLLAGSYEQYF.

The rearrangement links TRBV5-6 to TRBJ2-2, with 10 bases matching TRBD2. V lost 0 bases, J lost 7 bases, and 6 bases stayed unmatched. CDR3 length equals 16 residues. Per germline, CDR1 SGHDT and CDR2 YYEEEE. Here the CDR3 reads CASSLVVASGSGELFF. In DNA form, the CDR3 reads TGTGCCAGCAGCTTGGTGGTGGCTAGCGGGAGCGGGGAGCTGTTTTTT.

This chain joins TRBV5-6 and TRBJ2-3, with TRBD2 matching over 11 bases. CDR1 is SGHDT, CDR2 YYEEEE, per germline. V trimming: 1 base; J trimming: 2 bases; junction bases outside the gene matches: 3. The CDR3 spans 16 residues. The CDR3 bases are TGTGCCAGCAGCTTGACTAGCGGGGGTCCCACAGATACGCAGTATTTT. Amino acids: CASSLTSGGPTDTQYF.

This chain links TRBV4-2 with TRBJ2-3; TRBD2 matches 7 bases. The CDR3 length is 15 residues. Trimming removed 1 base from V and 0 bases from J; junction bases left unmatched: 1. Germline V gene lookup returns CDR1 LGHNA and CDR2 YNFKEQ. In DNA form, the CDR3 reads TGTGCCAGCAGCCAAGGCGGGGGAAGCACAGATACGCAGTATTTT. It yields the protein CASSQGGGSTDTQYF.

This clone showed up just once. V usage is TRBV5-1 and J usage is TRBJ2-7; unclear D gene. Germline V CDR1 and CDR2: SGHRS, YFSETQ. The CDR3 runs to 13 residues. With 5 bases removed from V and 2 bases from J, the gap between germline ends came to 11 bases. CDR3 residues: CASSGPDPYEQYF. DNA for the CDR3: TGCGCCAGCAGTGGGCCAGACCCCTACGAGCAGTACTTC.

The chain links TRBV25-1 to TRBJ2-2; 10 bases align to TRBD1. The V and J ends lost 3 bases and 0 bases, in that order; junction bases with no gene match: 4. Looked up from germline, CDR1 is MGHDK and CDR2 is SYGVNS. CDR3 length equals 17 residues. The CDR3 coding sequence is TGTGCCAGCAGTGACCCCGGACAGGGGGCGAACACCGGGGAGCTGTTTTTT. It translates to CASSDPGQGANTGELFF.

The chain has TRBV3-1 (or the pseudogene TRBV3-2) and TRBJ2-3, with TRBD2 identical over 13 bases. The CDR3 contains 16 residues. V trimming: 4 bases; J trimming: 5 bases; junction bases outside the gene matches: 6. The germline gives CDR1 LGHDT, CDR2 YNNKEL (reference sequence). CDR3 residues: CASSLRLAGGQDTQYF. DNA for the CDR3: TGTGCCAGCAGCCTCCGACTAGCGGGGGGCCAAGATACGCAGTATTTT.

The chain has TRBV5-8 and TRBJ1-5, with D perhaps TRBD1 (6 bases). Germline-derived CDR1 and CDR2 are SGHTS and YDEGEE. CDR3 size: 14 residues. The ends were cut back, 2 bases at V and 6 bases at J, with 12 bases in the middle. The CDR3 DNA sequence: TGTGCCAGCAGCTTAGGAACAGGGCCTCAGCCCCAGCATTTT. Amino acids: CASSLGTGPQPQHF.

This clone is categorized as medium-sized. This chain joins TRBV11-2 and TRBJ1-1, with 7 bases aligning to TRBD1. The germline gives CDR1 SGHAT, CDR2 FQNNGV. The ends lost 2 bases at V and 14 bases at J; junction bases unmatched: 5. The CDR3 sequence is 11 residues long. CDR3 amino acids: CASSLSGTAFF. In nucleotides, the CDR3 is TGTGCCAGCAGCTTATCAGGGACAGCATTCTTT.